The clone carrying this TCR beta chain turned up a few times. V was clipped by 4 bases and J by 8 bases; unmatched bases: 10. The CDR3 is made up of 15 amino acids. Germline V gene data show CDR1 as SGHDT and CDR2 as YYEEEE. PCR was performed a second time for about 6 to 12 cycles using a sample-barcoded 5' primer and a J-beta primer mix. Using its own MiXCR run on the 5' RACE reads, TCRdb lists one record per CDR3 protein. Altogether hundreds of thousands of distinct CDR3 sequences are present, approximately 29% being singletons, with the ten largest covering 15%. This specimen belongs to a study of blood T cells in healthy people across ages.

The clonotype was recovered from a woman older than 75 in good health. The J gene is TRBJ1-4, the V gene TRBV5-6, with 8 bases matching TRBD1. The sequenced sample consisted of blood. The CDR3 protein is CASSPTTGEGEKLFF. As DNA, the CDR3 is TGTGCCAGCAGCCCTACGACAGGGGAGGGAGAAAAACTGTTTTTT.